The entry that follows covers one T cell receptor beta chain sequence. Germline lookup yields CDR1 SGHRS and CDR2 YFSETQ. There are 13 residues in the CDR3. The germline V and J ends were trimmed by 6 bases and 4 bases, with 13 bases remaining between them. This sample stems from a study of blood T cell repertoires in COVID-19. On the study more broadly: Acute and convalescent COVID-19 samples came from the United States, Italy and Spain.

Authors' analysis steps: Counts of nucleated cells, estimated from reference gene primer amplification, were obtained. Some clones are missing from TCRdb's copy, which holds only in-frame ones; the method was immunoSEQ multiplex PCR. That table furnishes V, J and clone size, whereas the DNA furnished D and trimming. The sample contains some 100,000 clones, 80% to 90% of which appear only once. This TCR derives from a woman aged 25 to 39 with acute or convalescent COVID-19. The J gene is TRBJ1-2, the V gene TRBV5-1; D remains ambiguous. The source material was peripheral blood. The DNA for the CDR3 is TGCGCCAGCAAAAGCGCGGGAGGCTATGGCTACACCTTC. Amino acids: CASKSAGGYGYTF.